This T cell receptor (beta chain) originates from a study of T cell changes during pregnancy in multiple sclerosis. Generated by immunoSEQ multiplex PCR, the TCRdb table keeps only in-frame clones and is missing some. There are 57,000 or so clones in the sample; approximately 91% occur only once, and approximately 1.2% lies in the top ten. V lost 3 bases, J lost 2 bases, and 13 bases lay in between. Germline V lookup: CDR1 SGHTA, CDR2 FQGNSA. This CDR3 has 15 residues. The sample in question was peripheral blood, obtained in the second trimester of pregnancy. J is TRBJ1-1 and V is TRBV7-2, with D hard to call. The TCR comes from a female donor with multiple sclerosis, enrolled in a pregnancy study. CDR3 in amino acids: CASSLDRGFNTEAFF. The CDR3, as DNA: TGTGCCAGCAGCTTGGATCGCGGCTTCAACACTGAAGCTTTCTTT.